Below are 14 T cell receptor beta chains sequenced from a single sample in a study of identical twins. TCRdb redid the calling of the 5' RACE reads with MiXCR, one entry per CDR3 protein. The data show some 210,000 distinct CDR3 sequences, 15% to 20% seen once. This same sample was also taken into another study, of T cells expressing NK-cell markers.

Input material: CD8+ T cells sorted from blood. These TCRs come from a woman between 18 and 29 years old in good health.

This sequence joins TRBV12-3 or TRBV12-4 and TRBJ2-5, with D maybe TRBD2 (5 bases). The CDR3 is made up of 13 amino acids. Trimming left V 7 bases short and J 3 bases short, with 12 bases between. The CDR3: CASTRTREETQYF. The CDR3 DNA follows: TGTGCCAGCACTCGGACTCGGGAAGAGACCCAGTACTTC.

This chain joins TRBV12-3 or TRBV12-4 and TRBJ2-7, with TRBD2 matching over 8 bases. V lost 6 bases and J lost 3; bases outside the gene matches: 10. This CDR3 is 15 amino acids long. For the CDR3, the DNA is TGTGCCAGCAGGGGACTAGGACCGACTGACTACGAGCAGTACTTC. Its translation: CASRGLGPTDYEQYF.

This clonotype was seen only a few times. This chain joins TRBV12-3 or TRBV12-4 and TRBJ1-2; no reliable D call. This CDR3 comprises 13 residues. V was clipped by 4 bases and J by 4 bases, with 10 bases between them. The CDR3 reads CASSYPGFYGYTF. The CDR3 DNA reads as TGTGCCAGCAGTTACCCAGGCTTCTATGGCTACACCTTC.

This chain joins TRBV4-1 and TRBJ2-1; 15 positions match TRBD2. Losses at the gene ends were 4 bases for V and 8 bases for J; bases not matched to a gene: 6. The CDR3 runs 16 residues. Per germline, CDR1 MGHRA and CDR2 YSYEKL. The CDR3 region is CASSPQGLAGGHEQFF. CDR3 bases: TGCGCCAGCAGCCCCCAGGGACTAGCGGGAGGTCATGAGCAGTTCTTC.

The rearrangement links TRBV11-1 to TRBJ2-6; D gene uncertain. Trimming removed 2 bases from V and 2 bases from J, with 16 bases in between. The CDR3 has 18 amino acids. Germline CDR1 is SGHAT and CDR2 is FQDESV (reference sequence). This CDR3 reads CASSLSIIKTTGANVLTF. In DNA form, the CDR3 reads TGTGCCAGCAGCTTATCTATAATAAAAACTACTGGGGCCAACGTCCTGACTTTC.

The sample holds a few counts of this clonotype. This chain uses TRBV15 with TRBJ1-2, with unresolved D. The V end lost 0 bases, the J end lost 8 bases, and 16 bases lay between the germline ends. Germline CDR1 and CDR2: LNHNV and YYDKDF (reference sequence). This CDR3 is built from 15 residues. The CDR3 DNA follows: TGTGCCACCAGCAGAGACCGGGGAGCGGCGAGGGGCTACACCTTC. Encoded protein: CATSRDRGAARGYTF.

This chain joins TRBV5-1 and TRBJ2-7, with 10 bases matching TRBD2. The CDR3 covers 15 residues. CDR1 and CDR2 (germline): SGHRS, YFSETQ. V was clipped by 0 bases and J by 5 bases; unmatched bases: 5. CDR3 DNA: TGCGCCAGCAGCTTGGAACTAGCGGGAAAGCACGAGCAGTACTTC. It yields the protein CASSLELAGKHEQYF. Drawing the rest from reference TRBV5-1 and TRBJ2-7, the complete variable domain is KAGVTQTPRYLIKTRGQQVTLSCSPISGHRSVSWYQQTPGQGLQFLFEYFSETQRNKGNFPGRFSGRQFSNSRSEMNVSTLELGDSALYLCASSLELAGKHEQYFGPGTRLTVT.

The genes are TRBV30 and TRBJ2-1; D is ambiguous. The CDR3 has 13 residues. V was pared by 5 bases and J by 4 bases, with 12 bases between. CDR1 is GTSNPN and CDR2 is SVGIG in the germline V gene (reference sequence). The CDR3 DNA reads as TGTGCCTGGGACCCGGCGGCATACAATGAGCAGTTCTTC. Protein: CAWDPAAYNEQFF.

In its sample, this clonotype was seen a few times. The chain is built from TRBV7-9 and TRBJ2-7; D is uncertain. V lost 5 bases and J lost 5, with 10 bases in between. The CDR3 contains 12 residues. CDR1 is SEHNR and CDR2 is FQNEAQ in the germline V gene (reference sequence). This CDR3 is CASSPDSHEQYF. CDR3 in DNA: TGTGCCAGCAGCCCTGACTCGCACGAGCAGTACTTC.

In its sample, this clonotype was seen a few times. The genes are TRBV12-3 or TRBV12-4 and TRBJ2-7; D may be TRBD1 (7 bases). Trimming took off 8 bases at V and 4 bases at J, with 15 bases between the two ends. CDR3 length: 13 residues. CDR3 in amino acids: CASGGTAVYEQYF. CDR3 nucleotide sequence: TGTGCCAGCGGCGGGACAGCAGTATACGAGCAGTACTTC.

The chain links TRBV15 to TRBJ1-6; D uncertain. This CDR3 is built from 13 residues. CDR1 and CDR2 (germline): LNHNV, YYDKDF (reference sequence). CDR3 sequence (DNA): TGTGCGACCGGGCGGGCCTATAATTCACCCCTCCACTTT. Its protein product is CATGRAYNSPLHF.

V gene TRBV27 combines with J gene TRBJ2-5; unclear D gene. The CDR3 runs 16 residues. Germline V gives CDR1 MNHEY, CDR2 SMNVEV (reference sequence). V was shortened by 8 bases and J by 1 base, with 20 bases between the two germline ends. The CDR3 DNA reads TGTGCCAGCGGAGTAGTCGGCCCATCGGGCCAAGAGACCCAGTACTTC. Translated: CASGVVGPSGQETQYF.

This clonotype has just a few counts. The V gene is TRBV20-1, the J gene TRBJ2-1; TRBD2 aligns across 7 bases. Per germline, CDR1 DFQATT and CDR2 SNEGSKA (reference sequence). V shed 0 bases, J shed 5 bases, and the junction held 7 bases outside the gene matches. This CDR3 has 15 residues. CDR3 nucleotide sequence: TGCAGTGCTAGAGATCCCTGGCGGGGGAACAATGAGCAGTTCTTC. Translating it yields CSARDPWRGNNEQFF.

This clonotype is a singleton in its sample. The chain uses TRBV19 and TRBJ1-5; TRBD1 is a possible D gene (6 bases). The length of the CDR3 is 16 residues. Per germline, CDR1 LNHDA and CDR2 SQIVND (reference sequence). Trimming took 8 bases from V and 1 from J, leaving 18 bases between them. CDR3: CASSGDTLGSNQPQHF. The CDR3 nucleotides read TGTGCCAGTTCTGGGGACACCCTAGGCAGCAATCAGCCCCAGCATTTT.